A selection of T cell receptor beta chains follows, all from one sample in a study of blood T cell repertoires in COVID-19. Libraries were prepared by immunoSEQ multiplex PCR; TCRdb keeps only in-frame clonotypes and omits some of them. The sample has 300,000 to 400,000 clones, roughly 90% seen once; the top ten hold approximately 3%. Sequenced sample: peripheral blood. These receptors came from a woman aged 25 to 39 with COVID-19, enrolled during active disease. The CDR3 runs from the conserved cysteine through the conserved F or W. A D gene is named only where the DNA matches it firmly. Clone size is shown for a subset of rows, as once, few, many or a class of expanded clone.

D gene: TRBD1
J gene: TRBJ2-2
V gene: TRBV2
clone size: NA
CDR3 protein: CASSVHRDRPNTGELFF
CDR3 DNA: TGTGCCAGCAGCGTACACCGGGACAGACCGAACACCGGGGAGCTGTTTTTT

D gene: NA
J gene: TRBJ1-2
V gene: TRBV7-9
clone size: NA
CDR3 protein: CASSFGQGGFDGYTF
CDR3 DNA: TGTGCCAGCAGCTTTGGGCAGGGAGGGTTCGATGGCTACACCTTC

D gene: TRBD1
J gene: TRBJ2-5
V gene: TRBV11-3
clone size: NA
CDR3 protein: CASSLGRDRGRFQETQYF
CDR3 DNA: TGTGCCAGCAGCTTAGGCCGGGACAGGGGGCGATTCCAAGAGACCCAGTACTTC

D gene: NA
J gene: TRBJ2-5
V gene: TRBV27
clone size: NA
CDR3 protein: CASTLGGTQYF
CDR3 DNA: TGTGCCAGCACTCTGGGGGGGACCCAGTACTTC

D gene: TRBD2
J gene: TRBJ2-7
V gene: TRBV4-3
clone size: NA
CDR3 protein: CASSQASGNFYEQYF
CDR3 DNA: TGCGCCAGCAGCCAAGCTAGCGGGAACTTCTACGAGCAGTACTTC

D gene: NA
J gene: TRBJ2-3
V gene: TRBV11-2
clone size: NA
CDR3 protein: CASSLRRLAHYGPTDTQYF
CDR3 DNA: TGTGCCAGCAGCCTACGGCGTCTAGCGCACTATGGGCCCACAGATACGCAGTATTTT

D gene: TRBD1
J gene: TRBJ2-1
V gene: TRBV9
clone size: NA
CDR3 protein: CASSGTGGRGEQFF
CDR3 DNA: TGTGCCAGCAGCGGGACAGGGGGGAGGGGTGAGCAGTTCTTC

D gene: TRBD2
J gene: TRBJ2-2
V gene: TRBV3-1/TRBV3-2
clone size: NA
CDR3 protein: CASSQGWAGENTGELFF
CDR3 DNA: TGTGCCAGCAGCCAAGGATGGGCGGGAGAAAACACCGGGGAGCTGTTTTTT

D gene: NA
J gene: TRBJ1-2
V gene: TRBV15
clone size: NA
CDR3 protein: CATSTRAPGYTF
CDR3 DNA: TGTGCCACCAGCACCCGAGCGCCCGGCTACACCTTC

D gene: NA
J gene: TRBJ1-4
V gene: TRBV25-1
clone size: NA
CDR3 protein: CASSELRGTDEKLFF
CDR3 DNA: TGTGCCAGCAGTGAATTAAGGGGTACCGATGAAAAACTGTTTTTT

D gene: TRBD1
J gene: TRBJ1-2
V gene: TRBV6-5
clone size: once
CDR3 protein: CASSYSQVRGRGYTF
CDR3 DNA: TGTGCCAGCAGTTACTCCCAGGTTAGGGGGCGAGGCTACACCTTC

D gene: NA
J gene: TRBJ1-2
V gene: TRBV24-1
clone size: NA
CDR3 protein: CATSDSRGGGYTF
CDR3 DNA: TGTGCCACCAGTGACAGCAGGGGAGGGGGCTACACCTTC

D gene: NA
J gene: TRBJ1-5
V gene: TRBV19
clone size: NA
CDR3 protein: CASSIEGYTPQHF
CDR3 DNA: TGTGCCAGTAGTATTGAGGGCTACACGCCCCAGCATTTT

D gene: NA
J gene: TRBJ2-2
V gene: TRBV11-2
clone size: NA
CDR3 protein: CASSLEVVLNTGELFF
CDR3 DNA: TGTGCCAGCAGCTTAGAGGTAGTTTTGAACACCGGGGAGCTGTTTTTT

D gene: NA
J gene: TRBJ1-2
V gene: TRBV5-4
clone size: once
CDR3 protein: CASRFQGSLSGYTF
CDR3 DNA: TGTGCCAGCAGATTTCAGGGAAGTTTAAGTGGCTACACCTTC

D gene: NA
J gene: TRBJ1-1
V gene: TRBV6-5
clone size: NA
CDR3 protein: CASSYPPGGDHTEAFF
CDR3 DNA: TGTGCCAGCAGTTACCCCCCTGGGGGGGATCACACTGAAGCTTTCTTT

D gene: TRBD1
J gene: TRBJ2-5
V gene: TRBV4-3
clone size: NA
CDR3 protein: CASSQDLIGGGETQYF
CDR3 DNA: TGCGCCAGCAGCCAAGATCTGATAGGGGGCGGTGAGACCCAGTACTTC

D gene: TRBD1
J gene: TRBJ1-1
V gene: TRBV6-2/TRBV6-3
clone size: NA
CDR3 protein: CASSLETGKAFF
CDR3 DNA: TGTGCCAGCAGTTTGGAGACAGGGAAAGCTTTCTTT

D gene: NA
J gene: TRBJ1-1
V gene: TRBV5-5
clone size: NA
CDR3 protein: CASSLAGRNTEAFF
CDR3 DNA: TGTGCCAGCAGCTTGGCAGGCAGGAACACTGAAGCTTTCTTT

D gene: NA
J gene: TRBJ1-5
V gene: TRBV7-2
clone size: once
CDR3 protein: CASSLSPGTYSNQPQHF
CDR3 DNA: TGTGCCAGCAGCTTAAGCCCAGGAACTTATAGCAATCAGCCCCAGCATTTT

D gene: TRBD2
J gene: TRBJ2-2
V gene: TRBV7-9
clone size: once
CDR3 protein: CASSPQGLAGTGELFF
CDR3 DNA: TGTGCCAGCAGCCCACAGGGACTAGCGGGAACCGGGGAGCTGTTTTTT

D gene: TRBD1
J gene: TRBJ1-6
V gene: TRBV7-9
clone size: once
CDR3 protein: CASSPGQGSSPLHF
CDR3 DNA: TGTGCCAGCAGCCCCGGACAGGGAAGTTCACCCCTCCACTTT

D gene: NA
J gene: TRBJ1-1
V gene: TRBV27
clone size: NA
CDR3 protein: CASSLVANTEAFF
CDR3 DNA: TGTGCCAGCTCCTTGGTAGCGAACACTGAAGCTTTCTTT

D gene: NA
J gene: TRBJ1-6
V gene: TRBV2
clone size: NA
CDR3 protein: CASSSVNSPLHF
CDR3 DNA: TGTGCCAGCAGCAGTGTTAATTCACCCCTCCACTTT

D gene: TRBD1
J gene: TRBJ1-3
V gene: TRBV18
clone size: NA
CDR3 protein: CASSPQQGDSGNTIYF
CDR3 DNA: TGTGCCAGCTCACCCCAACAGGGGGACTCTGGAAACACCATATATTTT